This T cell receptor (beta chain) was recorded in a study of cytomegalovirus exposure and HLA in healthy donors listed by TCRdb under 2017. For the study in its entirety: A later analysis indicated that the roughly 130 validation repertoires were generated on the platform also employed for the approximately 700 repertoires of the first cohort. The study aimed to test whether signatures of past pathogen exposure could be identified by cataloging public T cell receptors. High-throughput TCR immunosequencing, statistical association of individual TCRs with disease status, and machine learning were combined to predict cytomegalovirus infection status. A separate validation cohort of about 110 different subjects was used in addition to the 666-subject first cohort.

As for this clone: Its antigen is still unknown. The sample holds no much larger clone one base away, and base qualities are not on file.

The donors belonged to the validation cohort of 90 to 150 subjects, which was separate from the 666-subject first cohort. From the cysteine through the phenylalanine, the CDR3 covers 15 amino acids. Only CDR3 DNA remains: 45 bases, in frame from the first base. At the junction V is shortened by 0 bases and J by 5 bases, with 11 bases in between. The germline V gene encodes CDR1 ENHRY and CDR2 SYGVKD. Library prep was done by the immunoSEQ multiplex PCR assay. The source study handled its data this way. To diagnose cytomegalovirus status from the catalog of TCR beta chain sequences, a statistical classification framework was built. TCRdb provides this immuneACCESS table in a form limited to in-frame rearrangements. Some clones are lacking; in checked studies, under half of them reflect an unresolved V gene, and why the rest are absent is not known. That table furnishes V, J and clone size, whereas the DNA furnished D and trimming. This sample is represented by 90,000 to 120,000 clones; around 82% of them were singletons. Of the sample, roughly 3% is held by the ten largest clones.

The investigation overall reported the following: The study gave a list of about 160 TCR beta chains associated with cytomegalovirus. The authors suggested that the approach could potentially be extended to other disease states and immunological phenotypes. In vitro tests confirmed that a few of the cytomegalovirus-associated TCR beta chains recognize cytomegalovirus antigens. Of the cluster scores, approximately 94% were above 0 in a later analysis, which found that TCRs clustered in the first cohort also tended to co-occur in the 120 validation repertoires. A later analysis had no HLA typing for the validation cohort, so co-occurrence there was scored across all 120 or so repertoires. The classifier was reported to diagnose cytomegalovirus status with high specificity and sensitivity in both the original and validation cohorts. Most TCR sequences were seen in very few donors, while some public TCRs were found in many individuals.

The TCR comes from a woman aged 18-29 years in good health and CMV-seronegative. The specimen sequenced was PBMCs. The chain couples TRBV10-3 to TRBJ2-1; the best D guess is TRBD2, with 6 bases matching. The DNA sequence is as follows: TGTGCCATCAGTGAGTCGGCGGGGTCTAACAATGAGCAGTTCTTC. Its protein product is CAISESAGSNNEQFF.